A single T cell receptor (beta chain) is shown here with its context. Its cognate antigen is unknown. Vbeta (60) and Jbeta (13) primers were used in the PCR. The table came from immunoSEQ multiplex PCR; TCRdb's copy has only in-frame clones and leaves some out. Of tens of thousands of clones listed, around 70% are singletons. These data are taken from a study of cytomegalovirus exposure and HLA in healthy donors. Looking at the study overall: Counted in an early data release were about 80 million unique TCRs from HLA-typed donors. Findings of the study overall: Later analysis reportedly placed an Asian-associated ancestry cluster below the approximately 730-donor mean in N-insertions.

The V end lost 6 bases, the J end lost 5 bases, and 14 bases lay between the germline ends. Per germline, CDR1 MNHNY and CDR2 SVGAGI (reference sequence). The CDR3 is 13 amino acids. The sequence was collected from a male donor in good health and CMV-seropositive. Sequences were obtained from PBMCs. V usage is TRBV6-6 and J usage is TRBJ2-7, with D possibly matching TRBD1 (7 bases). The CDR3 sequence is CASSRQGGNEQYF. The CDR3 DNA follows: TGTGCCAGCAGCCGACAGGGAGGCAACGAGCAGTACTTC.